Listed here are 19 T cell receptor beta chains from one sample, sequenced in a study of shared clonotypes between healthy human individuals. Produced via immunoSEQ multiplex PCR; TCRdb's table is partial and in-frame only. The sample consists of more than 2 million clones, approximately 92% of them appearing once. Positively selected for CCR7, the CD45RO-negative cells used as naive CD8 cells excluded terminally differentiated effector memory CD45RA+ cells. Sequencing was carried out using naive CD8+ T cells from PBMCs. These receptors all come from a man between 18 and 35 years old in good health. Some clones in this sample may be carry-over from other donors' samples.

This clone was seen a few times. The V and J genes are TRBV30 and TRBJ1-1, with D possibly TRBD1 on 5 matching bases. The CDR3 extends over 14 amino acids. V was pared by 3 bases and J by 1 base, with 12 bases between. Germline CDR1 GTSNPN, CDR2 SVGIG (reference sequence). The DNA for the CDR3 is TGTGCCTGGAGCCACCTAAGGGGGAACACTGAAGCTTTCTTT. Amino acid sequence: CAWSHLRGNTEAFF.

This chain joins TRBV28 and TRBJ1-1; no reliable D call. The V end lost 6 bases, the J end lost 4 bases, and 15 bases lay between the germline ends. Germline V gives CDR1 MDHEN, CDR2 SYDVKM. The length of the CDR3 is 14 residues. The CDR3 sequence: CASSPELGVTEAFF. The CDR3 nucleotides read TGTGCCAGCAGCCCGGAACTTGGGGTCACTGAAGCTTTCTTT.

The CDR3, as DNA: TGTGCCACCGAGGGTGAGACAGGGGGAACCTACGAGCAGTACTTC. This translates into CATEGETGGTYEQYF. The chain joins TRBV6-1 to TRBJ2-7; 9 nucleotides match TRBD1. The germline gives CDR1 MNHNS, CDR2 SASEGT. This CDR3 is built from 15 residues. V lost 10 bases to trimming and J lost 2 bases; unmatched junction nucleotides: 12.

CDR3 nucleotides: TGTGCCAGCAGCTTAACGACGGGAGGCAATGAGCAGTTCTTC. Translation gives CASSLTTGGNEQFF. J is TRBJ2-1 and V is TRBV7-3; the match to TRBD2 covers 7 bases. Trimming at V came to 0 bases and at J to 6 bases, leaving 2 bases not matched to a gene. This CDR3 is built from 14 residues. CDR1 is SGHTA, CDR2 FQGTGA, per germline.

In DNA, the CDR3 is TGTGCCAGCAGCTTAGGTGGGGGCGCGTCCTACAATGAGCAGTTCTTC. Residues: CASSLGGGASYNEQFF. The rearrangement joins TRBV11-2 to TRBJ2-1; a weak D match, TRBD1 (6 bases). Trimming cost V 1 base and J 1 base, with 11 bases left between them. The CDR3 is 16 amino acids. CDR1 and CDR2 (germline): SGHAT, FQNNGV.

The chain recombines TRBV15 with TRBJ2-7, with a possible D match to TRBD2 (5 bases). The germline gives CDR1 LNHNV, CDR2 YYDKDF (reference sequence). V was pared by 0 bases and J by 4 bases, with 7 bases between. The CDR3 extends over 13 amino acids. The CDR3 reads CATSRERRYEQYF. CDR3 DNA: TGTGCCACCAGCAGAGAGAGGAGGTACGAGCAGTACTTC.

DNA for the CDR3: TGTGCCAGCAGCTCTAGGATCCCCGGGGAGCTGTTTTTT. This sequence encodes CASSSRIPGELFF. This sequence joins TRBV11-2 and TRBJ2-2; D uncertain. Germline CDR1 and CDR2: SGHAT and FQNNGV. Trimming took 4 bases from V and 6 from J, leaving 9 bases between them. This CDR3 contains 13 residues.

The chain links TRBV27 to TRBJ1-1; D gene ambiguous. Germline assignment: CDR1 MNHEY and CDR2 SMNVEV (reference sequence). With 0 bases removed from V and 7 bases from J, the gap between germline ends came to 9 bases. The CDR3 sequence is 13 residues long. The CDR3 here is CASSLSRHVEAFF. In DNA form, the CDR3 reads TGTGCCAGCAGTTTATCGCGACACGTTGAAGCTTTCTTT.

The rearrangement uses TRBV27 and TRBJ2-1, with D possibly matching TRBD2 (6 bases). CDR1 and CDR2 (germline): MNHEY, SMNVEV (reference sequence). The ends were cut back, 8 bases at V and 1 base at J, with 12 bases in the middle. The CDR3 spans 14 residues. Here the CDR3 reads CASGLAESYNEQFF. CDR3 in DNA: TGTGCCAGCGGGTTAGCGGAGTCCTACAATGAGCAGTTCTTC.

The chain carries TRBV29-1 and TRBJ2-2; tentatively, D is TRBD2 (7 bases). The CDR3 has 15 amino acids. The V and J ends lost 7 bases and 2 bases respectively, with 17 bases between them. Per the germline V gene, CDR1 is SQVTM and CDR2 is ANQGSEA. In nucleotides, the CDR3 is TGCAGCGCCGGACCGGGGGGCAGAAACACCGGGGAGCTGTTTTTT. Its protein is CSAGPGGRNTGELFF.

The chain carries TRBV5-1 and TRBJ2-5; TRBD2 is a possible D gene (6 bases). The CDR3 spans 15 residues. Germline CDR1 SGHRS, CDR2 YFSETQ. Trimming left V 0 bases short and J 0 bases short, with 9 bases between. The CDR3 region is CASSLVGDYQETQYF. The CDR3 bases are TGCGCCAGCAGCTTGGTAGGGGACTACCAAGAGACCCAGTACTTC.

The chain combines TRBV5-1 with TRBJ2-7; 10 bases fit TRBD1. In germline, CDR1 is SGHRS, CDR2 YFSETQ. The CDR3 is made up of 14 amino acids. Trimming at V came to 4 bases and at J to 4 bases, leaving 5 bases not matched to a gene. The CDR3 DNA reads as TGCGCCAGCAGCCTTGACAGGGGGCTGTACGAGCAGTACTTC. It is translated as CASSLDRGLYEQYF.

The chain combines TRBV4-2 with TRBJ2-7; 12 positions agree with TRBD2. The CDR3 loop spans 16 amino acids. Germline trimming cut 4 bases from V and 7 bases from J; bases unmatched to any gene: 11. Germline assignment: CDR1 LGHNA and CDR2 YNFKEQ. The CDR3 here is CASSPELAGGSIEQYF. The CDR3, as DNA: TGTGCCAGCAGCCCGGAGCTAGCGGGAGGGTCGATAGAGCAGTACTTC.

The chain recombines TRBV4-1 with TRBJ1-4; D not resolved. V was pared by 5 bases and J by 6 bases, with 13 bases between. CDR3 size: 14 residues. From germline, CDR1 is MGHRA and CDR2 YSYEKL. The chain's CDR3 is CASSEQTGDEKLFF. The CDR3 nucleotides read TGCGCCAGCAGCGAGCAAACCGGGGATGAAAAACTGTTTTTT.

The sample holds one count of this clone. This chain links TRBV5-1 with TRBJ2-1; 12 positions match TRBD2. The CDR3 length is 19 residues. Trimming cost V 6 bases and J 0 bases; bases outside gene matches: 13. Germline values: CDR1 SGHRS, CDR2 YFSETQ. The CDR3 nucleotides are TGCGCCAGCACCGAACTAGCGGGAGGATCGACGAGCTCCTACAATGAGCAGTTCTTC. It yields the protein CASTELAGGSTSSYNEQFF.

V usage is TRBV27 and J usage is TRBJ2-5; TRBD1 matches 9 bases. J gave up 3 bases and V 6 bases, and 14 bases lay outside the gene matches. Germline V gene sequence: CDR1 MNHEY, CDR2 SMNVEV (reference sequence). The CDR3 extends over 17 amino acids. The CDR3 nucleotides read TGTGCCAGCAGGGCCCACCTGGGACAGGGAGGGGAAGAGACCCAGTACTTC. Translating it yields CASRAHLGQGGEETQYF.

J is TRBJ2-3 and V is TRBV7-9, with a weak D call TRBD2 (6 bases). This CDR3 region has 16 residues. Germline CDR1 and CDR2: SEHNR and FQNEAQ (reference sequence). V dropped 4 bases and J dropped 3 bases, with 17 bases sitting between them. This CDR3 reads CASSSPRRDGTDTQYF. The CDR3 DNA reads TGTGCCAGCAGCTCCCCACGGAGGGACGGGACAGATACGCAGTATTTT.

J is TRBJ2-3 and V is TRBV6-5; 12 bases align to TRBD2. CDR3 length equals 15 residues. The germline gives CDR1 MNHEY, CDR2 SVGAGI. J lost 2 bases, V lost 8 bases, and 5 bases had no gene match. The CDR3, as DNA: TGTGCCAGCCGATCTAGCGGGAGGGACACAGATACGCAGTATTTT. Translating gives CASRSSGRDTDTQYF.

The J gene is TRBJ1-2, the V gene TRBV5-6, with 7 bases that match TRBD1. The CDR3 loop spans 15 amino acids. V gave up 1 base and J gave up 5 bases; unmatched junction bases: 8. Germline loops: CDR1 SGHDT, CDR2 YYEEEE. The CDR3 coding sequence is TGTGCCAGCAGCTTGCAAGCCAGGGGGGTTTATGGCTACACCTTC. It yields the protein CASSLQARGVYGYTF.